This T cell receptor beta chain derives from a study of T cells in Graves' hyperthyroidism and ophthalmopathy (dated by TCRdb to about 2019). Looking at the study overall: Peripheral blood samples were taken at initial diagnosis, before any treatment was given. According to the paper, TCR Vbeta CDR3 sequencing was carried out on about 140 peripheral blood samples, which came from about 45 ophthalmopathy, 75 to 80 hyperthyroidism and about 17 progressor patients. The study also compared thyroid tissue and blood T-cell repertoires from more than 5 Graves' hyperthyroidism patients. To identify distinguishing TCR V-J signatures, a discovery cohort of 95 to 100 patients was used, comprising under 45 with Graves' ophthalmopathy and around 57 with stable Graves' hyperthyroidism. After blood sampling, hyperthyroidism patients were treated with methimazole at a starting dose of 30 mg daily, and ophthalmopathy patients were treated with high-dose intravenous methylprednisolone. An independent validation cohort of 18 to 20 hyperthyroidism patients and about 16 patients who later progressed to ophthalmopathy tested prospective prediction of ophthalmopathy. For training and testing, the 110 or so patients in the discovery cohort were randomly divided in a 7:3 ratio. Beyond this particular receptor, the publication reports: No statistical method was used to set the sample size in advance, and investigators knew the group allocation. A 13 V-J signature model separated ophthalmopathy from stable hyperthyroidism, with 87.88% sensitivity and about 81% specificity in cross-validation and 80%/75% in testing. During validation, the model predicted progression to ophthalmopathy a median of around six months ahead of onset, with 70.59% sensitivity and around 72% specificity. Most expanded thyroid clonotypes (frequency above 0.001) were also found in blood, which suggests that blood repertoires may mirror thyroid immune responses.

In the ophthalmopathy patients, disease was moderately to severely active, with a Clinical Activity Score of 3 or more, a NOSPECS grade of 4 or more, and a duration of less than 3 months. Exclusion was applied to patients with uncontrolled infections, other autoimmune diseases, pregnancy or lactation. Diagnoses relied on clinical symptoms, serum thyroxine and TRAb, thyroid ultrasound and orbital computed tomography. PBMCs were isolated from around 10 ml of fresh peripheral blood by Ficoll-Paque density gradient centrifugation. Total RNA was extracted with Trizol reagent, and quality was checked on an Agilent 2100 Bioanalyzer. TCR beta CDR3 regions were amplified from RNA transcripts. The TCR CDR3 was subjected to a first round of RT-PCR using the HTBI primer set and the Qiagen OneStep RT-PCR kit. The libraries were constructed in a second round of multiplex PCR and then size-selected and purified. Sequencing of the libraries was done on an Illumina HiSeq2000 using paired-end 100 bp reads. From the authors' description of their analysis: Raw data were processed with SOAPnuke, discarding reads with adapters, uncalled bases, mean Phred below 15, or no exact constant-primer or identifier match. COPE v1.2.5 was used to merge high-quality paired reads, and clonotypes were defined as unique nucleotide sequences. Clonotypes were aligned to IMGT TRBV, TRBD and TRBJ reference segments using MiTCR v1.1. The analysis was restricted to V-J combinations with a frequency above 0.0001, which together covered about 99% of the repertoires. A TCS score was defined as the ratio between F50 (clonal expansion) and ExV (chaos), using BLOSUM62-based TCRdist between CDR3 peptides within each V-J. Welch's t-statistics and random forest reduced around 510 V-J features to roughly 13, which were used in a naive Bayes classifier (R e1071). TCRdb cleaned the public reads at Q25 with fastp, built clones with MiXCR and kept in-frame beta chains. Identical CDR3 protein sequences are pooled into one entry, listed with their most common genes and DNA. TCRdb's processing, not the authors', yielded these V and J calls. The sample table lists about 460,000 distinct CDR3 sequences, approximately 22% of them with a count of one. Around 47% of the sample comes from the top ten.

The CDR3 has 14 amino acids, counting the end cysteine and phenylalanine. Left in the record is the CDR3 DNA by itself, 42 bases read in frame from the first base. V and J are truncated by 2 bases and 9 bases respectively, leaving an intervening sequence of 14 bases. The germline V gene supplies CDR1 WSHSY and CDR2 SAAADI. With regard to this clonotype: Its antigen is unknown. The input lacks base qualities; no much larger clone sits a single base away.

Specimen: blood. The receptor was isolated from a woman in her 70s with Graves' ophthalmopathy. The V gene is TRBV10-2 and the J gene is TRBJ1-5; TRBD1 could be the D gene, as 6 bases match. The DNA sequence reads TGCGCCAGCAGTGAGCTGTGGGGGGCGACGCCCCAGCATTTT. This sequence encodes CASSELWGATPQHF.